This T cell receptor (beta chain) was recovered during a study of blood T cell repertoires in COVID-19. In the study overall: Italy, Spain and the United States were the sources of the convalescent and acute COVID-19 samples. From T cells, B-cell-depleted T cells, or PBMCs came the material, which was cDNA or gDNA.

Per the original methods: Amplification with reference gene primers provided the estimates of nucleated cell counts. The assay was immunoSEQ multiplex PCR, and TCRdb's table has in-frame clones only and misses some. That table furnishes V, J and clone size, whereas the DNA furnished D and trimming. The data hold 150,000 to 200,000 clones, with around nine tenths observed a single time. The CDR3 length is 13 residues. With 5 bases clipped from V and 6 bases from J, the junction kept 0 bases outside the gene matches. Germline CDR1 reads SGHTA; CDR2 reads FQGTGA. The J gene is TRBJ2-2, the V gene TRBV7-3; TRBD2 aligns across 10 bases. The receptor's source is a man between 65 and 85 years old with acute or convalescent COVID-19. The specimen was peripheral blood. The CDR3 bases are TGTGCCAGCAGCGGGACTAGCGCCGGGGAGCTGTTTTTT. It is translated as CASSGTSAGELFF. The full variable domain, its missing parts supplied by reference TRBV7-3 and TRBJ2-2, is GAGVSQTPSNKVTEKGKYVELRCDPISGHTALYWYRQSLGQGPEFLIYFQGTGAADDSGLPNDRFFAVRPEGSVSTLKIQRTERGDSAVYLCASSGTSAGELFFGEGSRLTVL.